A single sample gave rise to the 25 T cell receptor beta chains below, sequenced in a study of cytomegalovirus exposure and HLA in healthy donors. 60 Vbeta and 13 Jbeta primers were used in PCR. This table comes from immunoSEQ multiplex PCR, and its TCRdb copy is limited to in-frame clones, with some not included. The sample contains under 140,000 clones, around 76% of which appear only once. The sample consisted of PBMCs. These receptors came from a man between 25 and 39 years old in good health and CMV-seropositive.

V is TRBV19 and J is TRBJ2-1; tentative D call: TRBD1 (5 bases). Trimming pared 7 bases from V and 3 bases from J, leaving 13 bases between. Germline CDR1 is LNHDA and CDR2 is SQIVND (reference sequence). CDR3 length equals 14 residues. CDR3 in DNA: TGTGCCAGTAATAGGAAGGGGCGCTACAATGAGCAGTTCTTC. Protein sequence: CASNRKGRYNEQFF. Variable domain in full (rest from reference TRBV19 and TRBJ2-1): DGGITQSPKYLFRKEGQNVTLSCEQNLNHDAMYWYRQDPGQGLRLIYYSQIVNDFQKGDIAEGYSVSREKKESFPLTVTSAQKNPTAFYLCASNRKGRYNEQFFGPGTRLTVL.

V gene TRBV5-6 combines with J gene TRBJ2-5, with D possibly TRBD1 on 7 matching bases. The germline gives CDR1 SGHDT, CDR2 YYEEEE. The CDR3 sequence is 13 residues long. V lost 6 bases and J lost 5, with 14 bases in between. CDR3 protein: CASNLRGDETQYF. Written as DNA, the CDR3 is TGTGCCAGCAACCTCAGGGGGGACGAGACCCAGTACTTC.

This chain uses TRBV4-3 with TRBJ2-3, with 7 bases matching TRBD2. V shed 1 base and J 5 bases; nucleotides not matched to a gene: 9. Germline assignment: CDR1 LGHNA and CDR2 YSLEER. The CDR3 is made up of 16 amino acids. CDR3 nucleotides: TGCGCCAGCAGCCAAGCGGTCGCGGGGGTGAAAGATACGCAGTATTTT. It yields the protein CASSQAVAGVKDTQYF.

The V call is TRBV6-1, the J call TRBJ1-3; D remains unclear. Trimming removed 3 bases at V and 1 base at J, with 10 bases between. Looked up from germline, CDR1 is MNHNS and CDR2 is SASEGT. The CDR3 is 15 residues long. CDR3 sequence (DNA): TGTGCCAGCAGTGAGAAGCCGTATTCTGGAAACACCATATATTTT. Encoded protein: CASSEKPYSGNTIYF.

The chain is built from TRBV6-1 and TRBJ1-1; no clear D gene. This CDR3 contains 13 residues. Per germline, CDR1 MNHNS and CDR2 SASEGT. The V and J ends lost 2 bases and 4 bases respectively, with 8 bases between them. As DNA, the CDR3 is TGTGCCAGCAGTGAAAGCGTCGTCACTGAAGCTTTCTTT. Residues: CASSESVVTEAFF.

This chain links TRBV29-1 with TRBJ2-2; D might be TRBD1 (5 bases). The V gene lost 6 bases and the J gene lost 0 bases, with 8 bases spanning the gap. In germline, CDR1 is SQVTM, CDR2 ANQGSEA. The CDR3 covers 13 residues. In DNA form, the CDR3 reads TGCAGCGTATACAGGCCGAACACCGGGGAGCTGTTTTTT. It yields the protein CSVYRPNTGELFF.

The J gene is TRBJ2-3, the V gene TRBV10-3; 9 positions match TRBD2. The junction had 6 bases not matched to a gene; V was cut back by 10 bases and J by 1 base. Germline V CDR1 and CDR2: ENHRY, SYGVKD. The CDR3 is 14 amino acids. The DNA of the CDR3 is TGTGCCACCCGGACTAGCGAGCGCACAGATACGCAGTATTTT. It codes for CATRTSERTDTQYF.

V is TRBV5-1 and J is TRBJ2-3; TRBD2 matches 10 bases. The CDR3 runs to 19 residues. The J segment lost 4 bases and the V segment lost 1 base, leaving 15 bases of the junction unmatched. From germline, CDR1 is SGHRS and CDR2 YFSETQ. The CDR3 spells CASSLFLAGETLSSDTQYF. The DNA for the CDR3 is TGCGCCAGCAGCTTGTTCCTAGCGGGGGAGACCCTCTCCTCAGATACGCAGTATTTT.

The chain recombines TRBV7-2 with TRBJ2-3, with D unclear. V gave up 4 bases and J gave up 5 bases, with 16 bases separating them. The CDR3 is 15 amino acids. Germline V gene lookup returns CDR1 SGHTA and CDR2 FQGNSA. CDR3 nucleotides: TGTGCCAGCAGCTCCCCTGACCTCCCGGGAGATACGCAGTATTTT. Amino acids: CASSSPDLPGDTQYF.

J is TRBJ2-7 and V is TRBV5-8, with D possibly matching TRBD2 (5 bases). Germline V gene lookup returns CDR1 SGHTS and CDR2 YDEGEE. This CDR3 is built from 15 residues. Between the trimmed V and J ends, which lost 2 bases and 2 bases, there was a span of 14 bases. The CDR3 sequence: CASSFSVGVTYEQYF. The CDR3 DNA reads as TGTGCCAGCAGCTTCTCAGTCGGGGTGACCTACGAGCAGTACTTC.

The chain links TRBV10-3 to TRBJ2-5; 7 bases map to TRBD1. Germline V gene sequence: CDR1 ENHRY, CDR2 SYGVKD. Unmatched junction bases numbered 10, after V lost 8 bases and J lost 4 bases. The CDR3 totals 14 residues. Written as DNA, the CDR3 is TGTGCCATCGGAGACCATTCAGGGGGAGAGACCCAGTACTTC. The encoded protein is CAIGDHSGGETQYF.

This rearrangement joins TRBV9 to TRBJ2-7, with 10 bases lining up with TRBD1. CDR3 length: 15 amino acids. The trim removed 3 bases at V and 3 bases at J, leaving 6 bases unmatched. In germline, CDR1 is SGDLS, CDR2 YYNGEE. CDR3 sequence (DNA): TGTGCCAGCAGCGAACGGACAGGGGGGTTCTACGAGCAGTACTTC. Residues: CASSERTGGFYEQYF. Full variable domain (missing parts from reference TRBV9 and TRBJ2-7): DSGVTQTPKHLITATGQRVTLRCSPRSGDLSVYWYQQSLDQGLQFLIQYYNGEERAKGNILERFSAQQFPDLHSELNLSSLELGDSALYFCASSERTGGFYEQYFGPGTRLTVT.

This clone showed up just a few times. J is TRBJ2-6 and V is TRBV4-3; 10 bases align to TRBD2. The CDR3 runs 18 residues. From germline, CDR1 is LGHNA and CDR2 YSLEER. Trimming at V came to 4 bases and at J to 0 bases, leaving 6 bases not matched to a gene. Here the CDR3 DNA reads TGCGCCAGCAGCCTCGTAGCGGGGGGCATCTCTGGGGCCAACGTCCTGACTTTC. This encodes CASSLVAGGISGANVLTF.

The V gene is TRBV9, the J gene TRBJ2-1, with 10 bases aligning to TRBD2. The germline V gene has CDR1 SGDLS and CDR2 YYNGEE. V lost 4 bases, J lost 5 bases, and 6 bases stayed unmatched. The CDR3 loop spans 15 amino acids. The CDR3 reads CASSTLLAGNNEQFF. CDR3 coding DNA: TGTGCCAGCAGCACCTTACTAGCGGGAAACAATGAGCAGTTCTTC.

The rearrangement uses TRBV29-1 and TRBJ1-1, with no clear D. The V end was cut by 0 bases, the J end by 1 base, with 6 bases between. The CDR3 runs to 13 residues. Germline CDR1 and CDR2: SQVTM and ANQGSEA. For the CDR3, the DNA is TGCAGCGTTGAAGAGGGCAGGAACACTGAAGCTTTCTTT. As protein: CSVEEGRNTEAFF.

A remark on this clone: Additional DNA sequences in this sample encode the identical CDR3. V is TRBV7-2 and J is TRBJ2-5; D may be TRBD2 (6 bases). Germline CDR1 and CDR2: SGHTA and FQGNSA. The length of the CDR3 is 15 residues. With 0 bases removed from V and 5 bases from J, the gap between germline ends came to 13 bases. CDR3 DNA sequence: TGTGCCAGCAGCTTAGCTAGCGGAGGGCGGGAGACCCAGTACTTC. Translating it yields CASSLASGGRETQYF.

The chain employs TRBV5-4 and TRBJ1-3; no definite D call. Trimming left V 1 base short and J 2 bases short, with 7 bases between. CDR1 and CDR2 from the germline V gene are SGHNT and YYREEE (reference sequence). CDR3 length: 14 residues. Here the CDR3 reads CASSLQEPGNTIYF. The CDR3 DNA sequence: TGTGCCAGCAGCTTGCAGGAACCTGGAAACACCATATATTTT.

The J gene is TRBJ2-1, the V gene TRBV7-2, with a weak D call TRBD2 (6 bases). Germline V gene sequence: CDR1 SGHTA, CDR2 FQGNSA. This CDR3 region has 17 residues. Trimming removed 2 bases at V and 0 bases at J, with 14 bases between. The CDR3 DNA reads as TGTGCCAGCAGCTTATTCTTCTTGGGGGGCTCCTACAATGAGCAGTTCTTC. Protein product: CASSLFFLGGSYNEQFF.

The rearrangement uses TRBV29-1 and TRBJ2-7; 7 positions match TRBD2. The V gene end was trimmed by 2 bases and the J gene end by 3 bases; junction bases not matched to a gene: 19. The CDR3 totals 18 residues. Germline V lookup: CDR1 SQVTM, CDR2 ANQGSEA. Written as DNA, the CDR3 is TGCAGCGTTGAATCACCGGGGGGTAAACCGGGGTTCCACTACGAGCAGTACTTC. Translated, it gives CSVESPGGKPGFHYEQYF.

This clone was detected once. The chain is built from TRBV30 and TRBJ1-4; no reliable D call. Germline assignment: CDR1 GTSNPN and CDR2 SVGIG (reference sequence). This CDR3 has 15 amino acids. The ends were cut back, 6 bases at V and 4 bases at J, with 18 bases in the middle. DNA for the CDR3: TGTGCCTGTCCGCATGGGTGGGGAGATAATGAAAAACTGTTTTTT. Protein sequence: CACPHGWGDNEKLFF.

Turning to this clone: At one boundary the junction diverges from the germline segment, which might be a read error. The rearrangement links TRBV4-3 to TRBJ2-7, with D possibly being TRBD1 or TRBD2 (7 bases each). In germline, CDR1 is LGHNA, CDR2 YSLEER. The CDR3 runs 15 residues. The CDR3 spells CVSSQERDRAYEQYF. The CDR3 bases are TGCGTCAGCAGCCAAGAGCGGGACAGAGCCTACGAGCAGTACTTC.

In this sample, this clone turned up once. CDR3: CASSQGQGAYEQYF. CDR3 nucleotides: TGTGCCAGCAGCCAAGGACAGGGGGCCTACGAGCAGTACTTC. V is TRBV5-4 and J is TRBJ2-7; 10 nucleotides line up with TRBD1. With 4 bases clipped from V and 2 bases from J, the junction kept 3 bases outside the gene matches. There are 14 residues in the CDR3. Germline values: CDR1 SGHNT, CDR2 YYREEE (reference sequence).

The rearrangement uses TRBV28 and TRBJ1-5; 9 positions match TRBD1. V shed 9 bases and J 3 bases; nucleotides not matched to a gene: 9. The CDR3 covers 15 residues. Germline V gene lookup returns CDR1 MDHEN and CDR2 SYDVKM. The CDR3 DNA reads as TGTGCCAGTGGCAGCTGGGACAGGGCCAATCAGCCCCAGCATTTT. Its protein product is CASGSWDRANQPQHF.

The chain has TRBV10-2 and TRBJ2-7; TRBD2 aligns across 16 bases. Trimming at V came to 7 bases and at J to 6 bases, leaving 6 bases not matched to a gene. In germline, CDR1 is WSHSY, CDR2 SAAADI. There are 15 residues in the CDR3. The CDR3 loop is CASTGTSGGAGEQYF. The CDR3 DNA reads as TGCGCCAGCACCGGGACTAGCGGGGGGGCTGGCGAGCAGTACTTC.

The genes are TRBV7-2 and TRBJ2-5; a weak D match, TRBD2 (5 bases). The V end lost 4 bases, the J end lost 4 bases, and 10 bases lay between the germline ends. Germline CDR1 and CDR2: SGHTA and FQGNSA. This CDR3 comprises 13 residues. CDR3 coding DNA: TGTGCCAGCAGCTCTAGCCCATCAGAGACCCAGTACTTC. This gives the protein CASSSSPSETQYF.